What follows are 27 T cell receptor beta chains derived from one specimen sequenced in a study of cytomegalovirus exposure and HLA in healthy donors. The PCR contained 60 Vbeta and 13 Jbeta primers. Assay: immunoSEQ multiplex PCR; the TCRdb copy retains only in-frame clones and omits some. The profile covers more than 250,000 clones, with around nine tenths appearing a single time and about 2% taken by the ten largest. What was sequenced was PBMCs. These TCRs come from a woman aged 18-30 years in good health and CMV-seronegative.

This chain joins TRBV27 and TRBJ2-4, with a tentative D call TRBD2 (6 bases). This CDR3 has 16 residues. V was clipped by 1 base and J by 0 bases, with 10 bases between them. CDR1 and CDR2 from the germline V gene are MNHEY and SMNVEV (reference sequence). For the CDR3, the DNA is TGTGCCAGCAGTTTATTCGGGGGTACAGCCAAAAACATTCAGTACTTC. This sequence encodes CASSLFGGTAKNIQYF.

The V call is TRBV7-6, the J call TRBJ1-3; D not resolved. Trimming removed 1 base from V and 3 bases from J, with 10 bases in between. From germline, CDR1 is SGHVS and CDR2 FNYEAQ. The CDR3 length is 15 residues. The CDR3 spells CASSLGAGSGNTIYF. CDR3 nucleotide sequence: TGTGCCAGCAGCTTAGGTGCAGGAAGTGGAAACACCATATATTTT.

This clone has just a few counts. CDR3 protein: CASSVGQGGANQPQHF. The CDR3 DNA reads as TGCGCCAGCAGCGTTGGACAGGGAGGGGCTAATCAGCCCCAGCATTTT. The chain links TRBV5-1 to TRBJ1-5; the match to TRBD1 covers 8 bases. From germline, CDR1 is SGHRS and CDR2 YFSETQ. The CDR3 is made up of 16 amino acids. The V and J ends lost 4 bases and 4 bases, in that order; junction bases with no gene match: 10.

This clone came up once. J is TRBJ2-3 and V is TRBV29-1, with D possibly TRBD2 on 6 matching bases. Trimming removed 7 bases from V and 0 bases from J, with 14 bases in between. CDR1 is SQVTM, CDR2 ANQGSEA, per germline. This CDR3 is 14 amino acids long. The CDR3, as DNA: TGCAGCGCCCCACTGGGGGGAAGCACAGATACGCAGTATTTT. Its translation is CSAPLGGSTDTQYF.

CDR3 nucleotides: TGTGCCAGCTTCGGGAGCTCCTACAATGAGCAGTTCTTC. This gives the protein CASFGSSYNEQFF. J is TRBJ2-1 and V is TRBV6-1; D perhaps matches TRBD2 (6 bases). V lost 8 bases and J 0 bases, leaving 8 bases between the germline ends. This CDR3 is built from 13 residues. CDR1 is MNHNS, CDR2 SASEGT, per germline.

The V call is TRBV7-2, the J call TRBJ2-5, with D tentatively TRBD2 (5 bases). The CDR3 totals 13 residues. V was cut by 6 bases and J by 5 bases, with 13 bases left in between. Germline V lookup: CDR1 SGHTA, CDR2 FQGNSA. The CDR3 DNA follows: TGTGCCAGCAGACATACATGGGAGGAGACCCAGTACTTC. Protein sequence: CASRHTWEETQYF.

The table lists this clone with a few counts. This chain links TRBV14 with TRBJ2-2; TRBD1 matches 8 bases. This CDR3 has 15 residues. CDR1 SGHDN and CDR2 FVKESK come from the germline V gene. The V gene end was trimmed by 4 bases and the J gene end by 6 bases; junction bases not matched to a gene: 7. In DNA form, the CDR3 reads TGTGCCAGCAGCCGTAGGACAGGGATTGCCGGGGAGCTGTTTTTT. Its translation is CASSRRTGIAGELFF.

V and J are TRBV5-1 and TRBJ1-3, with TRBD1 as a possible D gene (5 bases). Between the trimmed V and J ends, which lost 5 bases and 2 bases, there was a span of 14 bases. The CDR3 runs to 15 residues. Germline loops: CDR1 SGHRS, CDR2 YFSETQ. The CDR3 coding sequence is TGCGCCAGCAGTTTATCGACAGACCCTGGAAACACCATATATTTT. Translation gives CASSLSTDPGNTIYF.

V is TRBV27 and J is TRBJ1-4, with a possible D match to TRBD1 (6 bases). Trimming cost V 6 bases and J 8 bases, with 19 bases left between them. This CDR3 has 15 amino acids. From germline, CDR1 is MNHEY and CDR2 SMNVEV (reference sequence). Written as DNA, the CDR3 is TGTGCCAGCAGCTTAGGCGGGGGGCTTCGGGAAAAACTGTTTTTT. Translation: CASSLGGGLREKLFF.

The chain carries TRBV6-5 and TRBJ2-5, with a weak D call TRBD2 (5 bases). The V gene's germline CDR1 is MNHEY and CDR2 SVGAGI. The CDR3 has 13 residues. V lost 9 bases to trimming and J lost 5 bases, with 16 bases between them. The DNA of the CDR3 is TGTGCCAGTTCTACCCCTCCGGGGGAGACCCAGTACTTC. Translation gives CASSTPPGETQYF.

The rearrangement links TRBV6-5 to TRBJ1-1; 10 bases agree with TRBD1. The CDR3 sequence is 15 residues long. V shed 0 bases and J 10 bases; nucleotides not matched to a gene: 8. CDR1 and CDR2 from the germline V gene are MNHEY and SVGAGI. The CDR3 DNA reads TGTGCCAGCAGTTACTCCGGGACAGGGGCGGGGGGAGCTTTCTTT. Translated, it gives CASSYSGTGAGGAFF.

The chain employs TRBV7-9 and TRBJ1-6; D call uncertain. The germline V gene encodes CDR1 SEHNR and CDR2 FQNEAQ (reference sequence). V was trimmed by 0 bases and J by 7 bases, leaving 10 bases between them. CDR3 length: 15 residues. The CDR3: CASSLASQKNSPLHF. CDR3 bases: TGTGCCAGCAGCTTAGCGTCGCAGAAGAATTCACCCCTCCACTTT.

The rearrangement joins TRBV7-9 to TRBJ1-2; D might be TRBD1 (5 bases). CDR1 and CDR2 from the germline V gene are SEHNR and FQNEAQ (reference sequence). The V end lost 6 bases, the J end lost 5 bases, and 10 bases lay between the germline ends. The CDR3 runs 12 residues. CDR3 sequence: CASSSQDYGYTF. Here the CDR3 DNA reads TGTGCCAGCAGTTCACAGGATTATGGCTACACCTTC.

The rearrangement joins TRBV2 to TRBJ2-5, with 15 bases that match TRBD2. CDR3 length: 16 residues. The V gene's germline CDR1 is SNHLY and CDR2 FYNNEI. This CDR3 reads CARGGTSGGKGETQYF. The CDR3 region has the DNA TGTGCTCGAGGCGGGACTAGCGGGGGGAAAGGAGAGACCCAGTACTTC.

This clone was detected once. The chain recombines TRBV18 with TRBJ2-5; D gene unclear. The CDR3 extends over 14 amino acids. Germline CDR1 KGHSH, CDR2 LQKENI. Trimming left V 6 bases short and J 1 base short, with 12 bases between. CDR3 sequence: CASSAAASQETQYF. The CDR3 DNA sequence: TGTGCCAGCTCCGCGGCCGCATCCCAAGAGACCCAGTACTTC.

This clone was counted a single time. CDR3 in amino acids: CASSGLWGDLGRNEQFF. The CDR3 DNA sequence: TGTGCCAGCAGTGGGCTCTGGGGAGACTTAGGGCGCAATGAGCAGTTCTTC. The gene calls are TRBV2 and TRBJ2-1; D might be TRBD2 (5 bases). V gave up 4 bases and J gave up 6 bases, with 22 bases separating them. The CDR3 extends over 17 amino acids. CDR1 and CDR2 from the germline V gene are SNHLY and FYNNEI.

This clone came up once. This chain connects TRBV5-1 to TRBJ2-5; 10 bases map to TRBD2. V lost 4 bases to trimming and J lost 4 bases; unmatched junction nucleotides: 7. From germline, CDR1 is SGHRS and CDR2 YFSETQ. The CDR3 contains 15 residues. DNA for the CDR3: TGCGCCAGCAGCCCTGGACTAGCGGTGGGAGAGACCCAGTACTTC. This sequence encodes CASSPGLAVGETQYF.

V gene TRBV19 combines with J gene TRBJ2-3; D possibly corresponds to TRBD2 (5 bases). Germline CDR1 reads LNHDA; CDR2 reads SQIVND (reference sequence). This CDR3 has 14 amino acids. V lost 1 base to trimming and J lost 0 bases, with 5 bases between them. The CDR3 DNA sequence: TGTGCCAGTAGTATAGCGGGAAGCACAGATACGCAGTATTTT. It translates to CASSIAGSTDTQYF.

The chain employs TRBV19 and TRBJ2-3; 7 positions match TRBD2. V was clipped by 3 bases and J by 7 bases; unmatched bases: 4. Per germline, CDR1 LNHDA and CDR2 SQIVND (reference sequence). This CDR3 is 13 amino acids long. The CDR3 bases are TGTGCCAGTAGTATTTCCGGGGGGAATACGCAGTATTTT. Encoded protein: CASSISGGNTQYF.

The genes are TRBV10-3 and TRBJ1-2; D may be TRBD1 (5 bases). V lost 6 bases and J 6 bases, leaving 20 bases between the germline ends. Germline V gene lookup returns CDR1 ENHRY and CDR2 SYGVKD. The CDR3 is 15 amino acids. Here the CDR3 DNA reads TGTGCCATCAGACTGACAGTTGGTCTCCGGGATGGCTACACCTTC. This codes for CAIRLTVGLRDGYTF.

J is TRBJ1-4 and V is TRBV19; D remains unclear. Germline V CDR1 and CDR2: LNHDA, SQIVND (reference sequence). The CDR3 length is 14 residues. V gave up 3 bases and J gave up 5 bases, with 10 bases separating them. CDR3 bases: TGTGCCAGTAGTATCGGGGAGTGGAATGAAAAACTGTTTTTT. It codes for CASSIGEWNEKLFF. Using reference TRBV19 and TRBJ1-4 for the parts outside the CDR3, the full variable domain is DGGITQSPKYLFRKEGQNVTLSCEQNLNHDAMYWYRQDPGQGLRLIYYSQIVNDFQKGDIAEGYSVSREKKESFPLTVTSAQKNPTAFYLCASSIGEWNEKLFFGSGTQLSVL.

The CDR3 here is CASSQVGGGGYTF. CDR3 DNA: TGTGCCAGCAGCCAGGTAGGGGGTGGAGGCTACACCTTC. The chain uses TRBV4-2 and TRBJ1-2; perhaps TRBD1 as D (6 bases). CDR3 size: 13 residues. The V end was cut by 3 bases, the J end by 8 bases, with 13 bases between. Per germline, CDR1 LGHNA and CDR2 YNFKEQ.

This rearrangement joins TRBV6-1 to TRBJ2-1; the D gene is possibly TRBD2 (7 bases). Trimming took off 6 bases at V and 7 bases at J, with 13 bases between the two ends. Germline CDR1 MNHNS, CDR2 SASEGT. The CDR3 sequence is 13 residues long. CDR3 sequence reads: CASRKGGVNEQFF. The CDR3 DNA follows: TGTGCCAGCAGGAAGGGGGGGGTGAATGAGCAGTTCTTC.

V is TRBV18 and J is TRBJ2-7; 7 bases are a match to TRBD2. The CDR3 has 13 amino acids. After removal of 3 bases from V and 5 bases from J, the junction contained 4 bases not matched to a gene. Germline V gene sequence: CDR1 KGHSH, CDR2 LQKENI. The CDR3 spells CASSPGREHEQYF. The CDR3 nucleotides are TGTGCCAGCTCACCGGGGAGGGAACACGAGCAGTACTTC.

The genes are TRBV27 and TRBJ2-7; 11 nucleotides match TRBD1. Germline CDR1 reads MNHEY; CDR2 reads SMNVEV (reference sequence). J lost 5 bases, V lost 6 bases, and 6 bases had no gene match. This CDR3 has 14 residues. The CDR3 bases are TGTGCCAGCAGCCCGGGACAGGGGGTGGACGAGCAGTACTTC. Its translation: CASSPGQGVDEQYF.

The V and J genes are TRBV4-2 and TRBJ2-7; a possible D gene is TRBD2 (5 bases). Per germline, CDR1 LGHNA and CDR2 YNFKEQ. Trimming took off 0 bases at V and 1 base at J, with 13 bases between the two ends. The CDR3 sequence is 16 residues long. The CDR3 coding sequence is TGTGCCAGCAGCCAAGAATCTAGCCCCCCGTCCTACGAGCAGTACTTC. Amino acids: CASSQESSPPSYEQYF.

This clone showed up just once. The genes are TRBV11-2 and TRBJ2-7; 11 bases align to TRBD2. Trimming at V came to 1 base and at J to 2 bases, leaving 10 bases not matched to a gene. This CDR3 is 18 amino acids long. Germline V gene data show CDR1 as SGHAT and CDR2 as FQNNGV. The CDR3, as DNA: TGTGCCAGCAGCTTAGGGTCGCTAGCGGGGGGACCTACCTACGAGCAGTACTTC. Protein product: CASSLGSLAGGPTYEQYF. The whole variable domain, filled in from reference TRBV11-2 and TRBJ2-7, reads EAGVAQSPRYKIIEKRQSVAFWCNPISGHATLYWYQQILGQGPKLLIQFQNNGVVDDSQLPKDRFSAERLKGVDSTLKIQPAKLEDSAVYLCASSLGSLAGGPTYEQYFGPGTRLTVT.